A selection of T cell receptor beta chains follows, all from one sample in a study of OX40 agonist ivuxolimab in advanced cancers. Measured with immunoSEQ multiplex PCR; TCRdb has only the in-frame clones, and not every one. The profile shows some 85,000 clones, about nine tenths of them singletons. The sample here was CD4+ or CD8+ T cells sorted from blood, taken in a trial of the OX40 agonist ivuxolimab. Every receptor here comes from an adult with an advanced solid tumor such as melanoma, head and neck, liver or kidney cancer. The CDR3 runs from the conserved cysteine through the conserved F or W. The D gene is left open where the match is weak. Some rows have no size entry. The others give once, few or many, or a class for an expanded clone.

v_call: TRBV19
clone_size: once
d_call: .
j_call: TRBJ1-3
cdr3_aa: CASRMGGDPRSGNTIYF
cdr3_nt: TGTGCCAGTAGGATGGGAGGGGACCCACGCTCTGGAAACACCATATATTTT

v_call: TRBV5-1
clone_size: .
d_call: .
j_call: TRBJ1-2
cdr3_aa: CASSSTNYGYTF
cdr3_nt: TGCGCCAGCAGCTCTACTAACTATGGCTACACCTTC

v_call: TRBV18
clone_size: .
d_call: TRBD2
j_call: TRBJ2-5
cdr3_aa: CASSPPGRAQETQYF
cdr3_nt: TGTGCCAGCTCACCACCGGGGAGGGCCCAAGAGACCCAGTACTTC

v_call: TRBV5-4
clone_size: .
d_call: TRBD2
j_call: TRBJ2-3
cdr3_aa: CASSLSGLAAITDTQYF
cdr3_nt: TGTGCCAGCAGCTTGAGCGGGCTAGCGGCCATCACAGATACGCAGTATTTT

v_call: TRBV6-5
clone_size: .
d_call: TRBD1
j_call: TRBJ2-1
cdr3_aa: CASSWDRNNEQFF
cdr3_nt: TGTGCCAGCAGCTGGGACAGGAACAATGAGCAGTTCTTC

v_call: TRBV21-1
clone_size: few
d_call: .
j_call: TRBJ2-5
cdr3_aa: CASSKLSGTGTAGKEETQYF
cdr3_nt: TGTGCCAGCAGCAAACTATCCGGGACAGGCACTGCGGGTAAGGAAGAGACCCAGTACTTC

v_call: TRBV18
clone_size: .
d_call: .
j_call: TRBJ2-4
cdr3_aa: CASSPQGVEGAKNIQYF
cdr3_nt: TGTGCCAGCTCACCACAGGGGGTAGAGGGGGCCAAAAACATTCAGTACTTC

v_call: TRBV5-1
clone_size: .
d_call: TRBD1
j_call: TRBJ1-2
cdr3_aa: CASSLGQGKYGYTF
cdr3_nt: TGCGCCAGCAGCTTGGGACAGGGAAAGTATGGCTACACCTTC

v_call: TRBV15
clone_size: .
d_call: TRBD2
j_call: TRBJ2-7
cdr3_aa: CATSRGLAGGLYEQYF
cdr3_nt: TGTGCCACCAGCAGAGGGTTAGCGGGAGGGCTCTACGAGCAGTACTTC

v_call: TRBV5-8
clone_size: once
d_call: .
j_call: TRBJ2-1
cdr3_aa: CASSPSGTTLNNEQFF
cdr3_nt: TGTGCCAGCAGCCCGTCGGGGACGACCTTGAACAATGAGCAGTTCTTC

v_call: TRBV18
clone_size: .
d_call: .
j_call: TRBJ2-1
cdr3_aa: CASSPSKTEGAMGQFF
cdr3_nt: TGTGCCAGCTCACCGAGTAAGACTGAGGGAGCAATGGGGCAGTTCTTC

v_call: TRBV6-5
clone_size: .
d_call: TRBD1
j_call: TRBJ2-1
cdr3_aa: CASETHGQANNEQFF
cdr3_nt: TGTGCCAGCGAAACCCATGGACAGGCAAACAATGAGCAGTTCTTC

v_call: TRBV7-2
clone_size: .
d_call: .
j_call: TRBJ2-3
cdr3_aa: CASSLGGGQKTTDTQYF
cdr3_nt: TGTGCCAGCAGCTTAGGGGGCGGGCAGAAGACCACAGATACGCAGTATTTT

v_call: TRBV10-2
clone_size: .
d_call: TRBD2
j_call: TRBJ2-2
cdr3_aa: CATESGTSGIGELFF
cdr3_nt: TGCGCCACTGAGTCCGGGACTAGCGGGATCGGGGAGCTGTTTTTT

v_call: TRBV27
clone_size: .
d_call: .
j_call: TRBJ2-1
cdr3_aa: CASNLGGSPEQFF
cdr3_nt: TGTGCCAGCAACCTTGGAGGGTCACCCGAGCAGTTCTTC

v_call: TRBV2
clone_size: .
d_call: .
j_call: TRBJ2-5
cdr3_aa: CASSHPGETQYF
cdr3_nt: TGTGCCAGCAGCCATCCGGGGGAGACCCAGTACTTC

v_call: TRBV4-1
clone_size: .
d_call: .
j_call: TRBJ1-2
cdr3_aa: CASSQGQRGFYGYTF
cdr3_nt: TGCGCCAGCAGCCAAGGTCAGCGAGGGTTCTATGGCTACACCTTC

v_call: TRBV7-9
clone_size: .
d_call: .
j_call: TRBJ2-3
cdr3_aa: CASSLVVGSDTQYF
cdr3_nt: TGTGCCAGCAGCTTAGTTGTCGGTTCAGATACGCAGTATTTT

v_call: TRBV7-9
clone_size: .
d_call: .
j_call: TRBJ1-5
cdr3_aa: CASSLVGGDQPQHF
cdr3_nt: TGTGCCAGCAGCTTAGTTGGCGGAGACCAGCCCCAGCATTTT

v_call: TRBV5-1
clone_size: .
d_call: TRBD1
j_call: TRBJ2-5
cdr3_aa: CASSSTQGWETQYF
cdr3_nt: TGCGCCAGCAGCTCCACACAGGGGTGGGAGACCCAGTACTTC

v_call: TRBV28
clone_size: .
d_call: TRBD1
j_call: TRBJ2-7
cdr3_aa: CASTFSPRTGGSEQYF
cdr3_nt: TGTGCCAGCACCTTCTCACCGAGGACAGGGGGATCCGAGCAGTACTTC

v_call: TRBV18
clone_size: .
d_call: .
j_call: TRBJ2-5
cdr3_aa: CASSPSATGETQYF
cdr3_nt: TGTGCCAGCTCACCATCCGCCACGGGGGAGACCCAGTACTTC

v_call: TRBV4-1
clone_size: .
d_call: TRBD2
j_call: TRBJ2-3
cdr3_aa: CASSHPVRAGGPSSTDTQYF
cdr3_nt: TGCGCCAGCAGCCACCCCGTCAGAGCGGGAGGGCCTTCTTCGACAGATACGCAGTATTTT

v_call: TRBV7-2
clone_size: .
d_call: TRBD1
j_call: TRBJ2-6
cdr3_aa: CASRRGQDSGANVLTF
cdr3_nt: TGTGCCAGCAGACGAGGACAGGACTCTGGGGCCAACGTCCTGACTTTC

v_call: TRBV11-1
clone_size: .
d_call: TRBD2
j_call: TRBJ2-1
cdr3_aa: CASSQLPTRRLAGAKQFF
cdr3_nt: TGTGCCAGCAGCCAACTCCCTACCCGGCGACTAGCGGGAGCAAAGCAGTTCTTC

v_call: TRBV5-8
clone_size: once
d_call: TRBD1
j_call: TRBJ2-1
cdr3_aa: CASSYRDRGLNNEQFF
cdr3_nt: TGTGCCAGCAGTTACCGGGACAGGGGGCTGAACAATGAGCAGTTCTTC

v_call: TRBV6-6
clone_size: .
d_call: .
j_call: TRBJ1-2
cdr3_aa: CASSSRGGSTNYGYTF
cdr3_nt: TGTGCCAGCAGTTCCCGTGGGGGGTCCACTAACTATGGCTACACCTTC

v_call: TRBV5-4
clone_size: few
d_call: .
j_call: TRBJ2-3
cdr3_aa: CASSLSTDTQYF
cdr3_nt: TGTGCCAGCAGCTTATCCACAGATACGCAGTATTTT

v_call: TRBV7-6
clone_size: .
d_call: TRBD2
j_call: TRBJ2-1
cdr3_aa: CASSLAGGRAYGEQFF
cdr3_nt: TGTGCCAGCAGCTTAGCAGGCGGGAGGGCCTACGGTGAGCAGTTCTTC

v_call: TRBV5-1
clone_size: .
d_call: TRBD1
j_call: TRBJ2-7
cdr3_aa: CASSSRTGPYEQYF
cdr3_nt: TGCGCCAGCAGCTCTCGGACAGGGCCCTACGAGCAGTACTTC

v_call: TRBV27
clone_size: .
d_call: .
j_call: TRBJ2-7
cdr3_aa: CASSFSTGLPYEQYF
cdr3_nt: TGTGCCAGCAGTTTTTCGACAGGACTACCCTACGAGCAGTACTTC